This T cell receptor beta chain comes out of a study of T cell changes during pregnancy in multiple sclerosis. The protocol was immunoSEQ multiplex PCR, while the TCRdb copy is restricted to in-frame clones and leaves out a portion. The profile covers about 73,000 clones, with 85% to 90% appearing a single time and approximately 9.5% taken by the ten largest. V was trimmed by 1 base and J by 8 bases, leaving 17 bases between them. The CDR3 covers 15 residues. Germline CDR1 reads SGHTA; CDR2 reads FQGNSA. The sequence came from a female donor in good health, enrolled as a control in a pregnancy study. The sample consisted of peripheral blood, taken after pregnancy. This chain links TRBV7-2 with TRBJ1-2; maybe TRBD1 (5 bases). The DNA for the CDR3 is TGTGCCAGCAGCTTAGATCCCCAGGGTACGCGCGGCTACACCTTC. This codes for CASSLDPQGTRGYTF. Supplemented by reference TRBV7-2 and TRBJ1-2, the full variable domain reads GAGVSQSPSNKVTEKGKDVELRCDPISGHTALYWYRQSLGQGLEFLIYFQGNSAPDKSGLPSDRFSAERTGGSVSTLTIQRTQQEDSAVYLCASSLDPQGTRGYTFGSGTRLTVV.